This record looks at one T cell receptor (beta chain) sequence and its context. Antigen unknown. The sample originates from a study of identifying expanded T cells in peripheral blood. Notes on the study in general: About 1.3 clones differed between technical replicates, versus 16.4 and 19 over time. Roughly two-week clone count variance significantly increased as total template count grew.

The germline V and J ends were trimmed by 5 bases and 1 base, with 22 bases remaining between them. Per germline, CDR1 SGHVS and CDR2 FNYEAQ. The CDR3 totals 18 residues. No infections or other immune events were documented during collection. The method was immunoSEQ multiplex PCR; TCRdb's version includes in-frame clones alone and lacks a portion of them. In the table there are 45,000 to 60,000 clones, about four fifths of which are singletons. The sequenced sample was blood. The clonotype comes from a person aged 18 to 75 in good health. The V gene is TRBV7-6, the J gene TRBJ2-3, with D perhaps TRBD1 (5 bases). The CDR3 sequence: CASSPLVRGGKGTDTQYF. The DNA of the CDR3 is TGTGCCAGCAGCCCACTCGTAAGGGGCGGAAAGGGCACAGATACGCAGTATTTT. Supplemented by reference TRBV7-6 and TRBJ2-3, the full variable domain reads GAGVSQSPRYKVTKRGQDVALRCDPISGHVSLYWYRQALGQGPEFLTYFNYEAQQDKSGLPNDRFSAERPEGSISTLTIQRTEQRDSAMYRCASSPLVRGGKGTDTQYFGPGTRLTVL.